Sequencing of this T cell receptor beta chain was carried out in a study of graft-versus-host responses after intestinal transplantation. About the study: Recipients across the board were started on anti-thymocyte globulin induction, then kept on tacrolimus and steroids for approximately three years.

Study-level findings and limits: Where graft-donor T cell macrochimerism was present, patients had high graft-versus-host to host-versus-graft clonal ratios in allografts.

Turning to this clone: Its target is not known.

The V and J ends lost 4 bases and 2 bases respectively, with 9 bases between them. Germline V gene sequence: CDR1 MNHEY, CDR2 SMNVEV (reference sequence). This CDR3 contains 13 residues. Sequencing used immunoSEQ multiplex PCR; TCRdb keeps in-frame clones, though not all of them. Of tens of thousands of clones listed, roughly 91% are singletons. The rearrangement joins TRBV27 to TRBJ2-7; TRBD1 might be the D (5 bases). Sequencing was performed on unstimulated CD8+ T cells sorted from spleen or lymph node cells, taken before intestinal transplant. The clonotype was recovered from a human donor who received an intestinal transplant. The CDR3 bases are TGTGCCAGCAGTTGGGGCAGGACCTACGAGCAGTACTTC. This sequence encodes CASSWGRTYEQYF.